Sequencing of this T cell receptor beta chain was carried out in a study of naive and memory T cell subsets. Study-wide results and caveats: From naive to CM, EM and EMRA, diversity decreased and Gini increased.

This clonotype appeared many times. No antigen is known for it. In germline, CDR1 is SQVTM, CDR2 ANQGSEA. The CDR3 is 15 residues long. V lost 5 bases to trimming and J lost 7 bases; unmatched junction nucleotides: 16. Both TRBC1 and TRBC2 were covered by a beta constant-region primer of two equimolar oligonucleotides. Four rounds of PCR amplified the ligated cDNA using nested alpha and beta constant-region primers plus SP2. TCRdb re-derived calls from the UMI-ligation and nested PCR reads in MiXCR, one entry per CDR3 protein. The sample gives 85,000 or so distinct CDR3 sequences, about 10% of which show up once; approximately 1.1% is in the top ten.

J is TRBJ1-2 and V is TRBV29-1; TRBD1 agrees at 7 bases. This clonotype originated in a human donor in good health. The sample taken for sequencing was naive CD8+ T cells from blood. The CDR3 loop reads CSVPRQGQTRGGYTF. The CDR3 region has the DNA TGCAGCGTTCCTCGACAGGGCCAAACGAGGGGTGGCTACACCTTC.